The T cell receptor (beta chain) under discussion was sequenced for a study of long-term antiretroviral therapy in people with HIV. About the research overall: It was about a decade after the earliest samples that the 2015 immediate-ART recommendation appeared.

The CDR3 covers 11 residues. V was cut by 6 bases and J by 7 bases, with 12 bases left in between. From germline, CDR1 is DFQATT and CDR2 SNEGSKA (reference sequence). The samples comprised roughly 1-10 million cryopreserved PBMC ahead of DNA extraction. At survey level, the immunoSEQ assay was run in its v3.0 version. Method: immunoSEQ multiplex PCR; TCRdb's copy keeps in-frame clones and lacks some. This table has about 24,000 clones, over 80% appearing once. The specimen was unsorted PBMCs, collected 0.4 years after starting antiretroviral therapy. This TCR derives from a man in his fifties with HIV. V gene TRBV20-1 combines with J gene TRBJ1-2; D gene unclear. The CDR3 here is CSARRLAGYTF. The DNA of the CDR3 is TGCAGTGCAAGGAGGCTAGCTGGCTACACCTTC.